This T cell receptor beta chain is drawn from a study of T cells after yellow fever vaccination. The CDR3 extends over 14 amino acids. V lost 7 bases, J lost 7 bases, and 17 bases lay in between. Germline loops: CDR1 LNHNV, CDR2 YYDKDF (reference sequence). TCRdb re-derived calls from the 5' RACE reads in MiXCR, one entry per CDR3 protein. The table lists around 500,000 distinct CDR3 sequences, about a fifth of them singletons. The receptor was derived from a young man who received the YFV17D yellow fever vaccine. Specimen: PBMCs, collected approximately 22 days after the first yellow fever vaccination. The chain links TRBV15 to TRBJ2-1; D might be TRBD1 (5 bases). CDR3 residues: CATTQSRGPNEQFF. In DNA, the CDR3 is TGTGCCACCACCCAGTCTAGGGGCCCGAATGAGCAGTTCTTC.